The 24 T cell receptor beta chains below come from one sample, sequenced in a study of T cell changes during pregnancy in multiple sclerosis. Measured with immunoSEQ multiplex PCR; TCRdb has only the in-frame clones, and not every one. Among roughly 99,000 clones listed, 92% were seen once. The sample here was peripheral blood, taken after pregnancy. The receptors shown here come from a female donor in good health, enrolled as a control in a pregnancy study.

This chain connects TRBV7-6 to TRBJ2-7, with a possible D match to TRBD2 (6 bases). Looked up from germline, CDR1 is SGHVS and CDR2 is FNYEAQ. Trimming shortened V by 5 bases and J by 4 bases, and 18 bases separated the two germline ends. This CDR3 comprises 15 residues. CDR3 residues: CASSPQRLEYYEQYF. The CDR3 DNA sequence: TGTGCCAGCAGCCCTCAACGACTAGAATATTACGAGCAGTACTTC.

The chain is built from TRBV27 and TRBJ1-2, with 7 bases lining up with TRBD1. Germline V gene lookup returns CDR1 MNHEY and CDR2 SMNVEV (reference sequence). V trimming: 5 bases; J trimming: 4 bases; junction bases outside the gene matches: 7. The CDR3 runs 14 residues. The CDR3 region has the DNA TGTGCCAGCAGTCGACAGGGTCCGGGCTATGGCTACACCTTC. The encoded protein is CASSRQGPGYGYTF.

The chain carries TRBV5-1 and TRBJ2-5; 8 bases map to TRBD2. The germline CDR1 and CDR2 sequences are SGHRS and YFSETQ. With V trimmed by 3 bases and J by 1 base, 2 bases remained unmatched. The CDR3 totals 14 residues. The CDR3 bases are TGCGCCAGCAGCTCGGGAGGGAGCCAAGAGACCCAGTACTTC. Protein sequence: CASSSGGSQETQYF.

This clone has ten or more counts. The V gene is TRBV6-1, the J gene TRBJ1-6; no reliable D call. The CDR3 is made up of 14 amino acids. Per the germline V gene, CDR1 is MNHNS and CDR2 is SASEGT. Trimming removed 2 bases at V and 10 bases at J, with 12 bases between. CDR3 amino acids: CASSESGEGSPLHF. In nucleotides, the CDR3 is TGTGCCAGCAGTGAATCAGGTGAAGGCTCACCCCTCCACTTT.

The chain recombines TRBV29-1 with TRBJ2-3; D remains ambiguous. CDR1 is SQVTM and CDR2 is ANQGSEA in the germline V gene. The germline V and J ends were trimmed by 5 bases and 1 base, with 13 bases remaining between them. The length of the CDR3 is 14 residues. CDR3 bases: TGCAGCGTTTCAATCGCGGCAGGCACAGATACGCAGTATTTT. Translated: CSVSIAAGTDTQYF.

V is TRBV27 and J is TRBJ2-5, with TRBD2 matching 7 bases. CDR3 length: 16 residues. The J segment lost 2 bases and the V segment lost 5 bases, leaving 11 bases of the junction unmatched. Germline CDR1 and CDR2: MNHEY and SMNVEV (reference sequence). The CDR3 reads CASSGRAGLSQETQYF. The CDR3 bases are TGTGCCAGCAGTGGGAGGGCAGGCCTAAGTCAAGAGACCCAGTACTTC.

This clone has only one observation. J is TRBJ1-4 and V is TRBV7-9; no clear D. The V end lost 11 bases, the J end lost 0 bases, and 7 bases lay between the germline ends. Germline lookup yields CDR1 SEHNR and CDR2 FQNEAQ (reference sequence). The CDR3 is 12 residues long. The chain's CDR3 is CAGGTTNEKLFF. CDR3 nucleotides: TGTGCCGGTGGCACAACTAATGAAAAACTGTTTTTT.

In DNA form, the CDR3 reads TGTGCCAGCAGTTACACGGGATACACTGAAGCTTTCTTT. This gives the protein CASSYTGYTEAFF. The V call is TRBV6-5, the J call TRBJ1-1; D call uncertain. CDR1 and CDR2 from the germline V gene are MNHEY and SVGAGI. The CDR3 is made up of 13 amino acids. V was cut by 2 bases and J by 3 bases, with 7 bases left in between.

V and J are TRBV15 and TRBJ1-4; D call uncertain. V lost 5 bases and J lost 8, with 27 bases in between. The CDR3 loop spans 18 amino acids. From germline, CDR1 is LNHNV and CDR2 YYDKDF (reference sequence). DNA of the CDR3: TGTGCCACCAGCCGCGGGGATGTTCGGTCTCCCCGGGAGGAAAAACTGTTTTTT. Its translation: CATSRGDVRSPREEKLFF.

The chain joins TRBV5-4 to TRBJ2-2; 12 positions match TRBD2. Looked up from germline, CDR1 is SGHNT and CDR2 is YYREEE (reference sequence). This CDR3 contains 15 residues. V lost 6 bases and J lost 7; bases outside the gene matches: 7. CDR3: CASMLAGGPIGELFF. CDR3 in DNA: TGTGCCAGCATGCTAGCGGGGGGGCCGATCGGGGAGCTGTTTTTT.

This clone occurred once. The chain links TRBV5-8 to TRBJ2-2; D remains unclear. V was shortened by 1 base and J by 6 bases, with 7 bases between the two germline ends. Germline V gene lookup returns CDR1 SGHTS and CDR2 YDEGEE. This CDR3 has 13 amino acids. The CDR3 sequence is CASSLIGSGELFF. The CDR3 region has the DNA TGTGCCAGCAGCTTGATCGGGTCCGGGGAGCTGTTTTTT.

The chain uses TRBV6-5 and TRBJ1-1, with TRBD1 identical over 7 bases. From germline, CDR1 is MNHEY and CDR2 SVGAGI. The CDR3 consists of 12 residues. The ends lost 5 bases at V and 8 bases at J; junction bases unmatched: 5. CDR3 residues: CASSHAGQEAFF. CDR3 DNA: TGTGCCAGCAGTCACGCGGGACAGGAAGCTTTCTTT.

This chain uses TRBV9 with TRBJ1-6, with D perhaps TRBD1 (5 bases). Deletions cut 3 bases from V and 7 bases from J, with 14 bases between. This CDR3 comprises 15 residues. Germline CDR1 and CDR2: SGDLS and YYNGEE. CDR3 nucleotide sequence: TGTGCCAGCAGCGGTAGGGGTTCTTCAAATTCACCCCTCCACTTT. Its translation: CASSGRGSSNSPLHF.

The V call is TRBV4-2, the J call TRBJ2-7; 10 nucleotides match TRBD2. Germline V gives CDR1 LGHNA, CDR2 YNFKEQ. The CDR3 consists of 16 residues. The ends lost 1 base at V and 6 bases at J; junction bases unmatched: 9. This CDR3 is CASSQGGLAGVAEQYF. CDR3 DNA: TGTGCCAGCAGCCAAGGTGGGCTAGCGGGAGTTGCCGAGCAGTACTTC.

This clone was seen more than once but under ten times. The chain uses TRBV7-9 and TRBJ1-5; TRBD1 might be the D (5 bases). The CDR3 spans 16 residues. Germline lookup yields CDR1 SEHNR and CDR2 FQNEAQ (reference sequence). V gave up 5 bases and J gave up 2 bases, with 16 bases separating them. The CDR3 DNA reads TGTGCCAGCAGCCCCCCCGGCAGGGATGGCAATCAGCCCCAGCATTTT. Translated: CASSPPGRDGNQPQHF.

The chain uses TRBV6-6 and TRBJ2-5, with TRBD2 matching 12 bases. V lost 6 bases to trimming and J lost 5 bases; unmatched junction nucleotides: 7. There are 15 residues in the CDR3. Germline assignment: CDR1 MNHNY and CDR2 SVGAGI (reference sequence). As DNA, the CDR3 is TGTGCCAGCAGCGACCGGACTAGCGGGGTTGAGACCCAGTACTTC. It is translated as CASSDRTSGVETQYF.

J is TRBJ1-6 and V is TRBV27; no firm D call. V was clipped by 5 bases and J by 10 bases, with 18 bases between them. The CDR3 covers 15 residues. Germline assignment: CDR1 MNHEY and CDR2 SMNVEV (reference sequence). The CDR3 spells CASSTIIGLESPLHF. DNA for the CDR3: TGTGCCAGCAGTACCATTATTGGGTTGGAGTCACCCCTCCACTTT.

The chain combines TRBV5-1 with TRBJ2-3, with 8 bases fitting TRBD2. J was trimmed by 5 bases and V by 9 bases; bases with no gene match: 17. Germline V CDR1 and CDR2: SGHRS, YFSETQ. This CDR3 has 16 residues. This CDR3 is CATKGRPGGLGDTQYF. In DNA, the CDR3 is TGCGCCACCAAGGGCCGCCCGGGGGGGCTCGGAGATACGCAGTATTTT.

The chain combines TRBV5-1 with TRBJ1-1; 11 bases map to TRBD1. Germline V CDR1 and CDR2: SGHRS, YFSETQ. Unmatched junction bases numbered 9, after V lost 7 bases and J lost 4 bases. The CDR3 covers 15 residues. In nucleotides, the CDR3 is TGCGCCAGCGGATGGACAGGGGGCGAGAGCACTGAAGCTTTCTTT. The encoded protein is CASGWTGGESTEAFF.

The chain recombines TRBV30 with TRBJ2-7; TRBD1 aligns across 8 bases. Germline V gives CDR1 GTSNPN, CDR2 SVGIG (reference sequence). The CDR3 runs 14 residues. After removal of 2 bases from V and 2 bases from J, the junction contained 5 bases not matched to a gene. The CDR3, as DNA: TGTGCCTGGAGTCTAGGGACAGGCCCCTACGAGCAGTACTTC. Its protein is CAWSLGTGPYEQYF.

The genes are TRBV29-1 and TRBJ2-7; TRBD1 matches 8 bases. The CDR3 covers 15 residues. Looked up from germline, CDR1 is SQVTM and CDR2 is ANQGSEA. Trimming took 1 base from V and 3 from J; bases not matched to a gene: 8. CDR3 DNA: TGCAGCGTTGAAGTGAGGACAGGGCCCGACTACGAGCAGTACTTC. Protein product: CSVEVRTGPDYEQYF.

There are a few counts of this clone. The chain uses TRBV10-1 and TRBJ2-7; possible D gene TRBD2, 6 bases. Trimming cost V 6 bases and J 5 bases, with 17 bases left between them. Germline V gives CDR1 WNHNN, CDR2 SYGVQD (reference sequence). CDR3 length: 14 residues. CDR3 protein: CASRGTSWRNEQYF. The CDR3 DNA is TGCGCCAGCAGGGGGACTTCCTGGAGGAACGAGCAGTACTTC.

This sequence joins TRBV9 and TRBJ2-1, with unresolved D. The length of the CDR3 is 13 residues. Germline V gene lookup returns CDR1 SGDLS and CDR2 YYNGEE. V was trimmed by 0 bases and J by 6 bases, leaving 7 bases between them. The CDR3 DNA reads as TGTGCCAGCAGCGTAGTTCCGGGCAATGAGCAGTTCTTC. This encodes CASSVVPGNEQFF.

This chain joins TRBV15 and TRBJ2-5; D uncertain. The CDR3 spans 13 residues. Germline V CDR1 and CDR2: LNHNV, YYDKDF (reference sequence). Deletions cut 4 bases from V and 0 bases from J, with 6 bases between. The CDR3 loop reads CATSTRDQETQYF. CDR3 DNA: TGTGCCACCAGCACGAGAGACCAAGAGACCCAGTACTTC.